One sample yielded the 21 T cell receptor beta chains listed below, sequenced in a study of blood T cell repertoires in COVID-19. Only in-frame clones appear in the TCRdb table, and some are missing; sequencing was by immunoSEQ multiplex PCR. The data contain 150,000 to 200,000 clones, roughly 81% of them singletons. Sequencing used peripheral blood. The origin of the receptors is a woman at least 80 years old with COVID-19, enrolled during active disease.

A few counts support this clone. The rearrangement joins TRBV2 to TRBJ2-7; tentative D call: TRBD2 (5 bases). The V end lost 6 bases, the J end lost 0 bases, and 12 bases lay between the germline ends. CDR1 and CDR2 from the germline V gene are SNHLY and FYNNEI. The CDR3 contains 14 residues. CDR3 nucleotides: TGTGCCAGCAGCGCGGCCGGGATCTCCTACGAGCAGTACTTC. Encoded protein: CASSAAGISYEQYF.

The chain carries TRBV27 and TRBJ2-2; TRBD1 matches 7 bases. The CDR3 spans 18 residues. V shed 0 bases and J 7 bases; nucleotides not matched to a gene: 14. Germline V gene sequence: CDR1 MNHEY, CDR2 SMNVEV (reference sequence). In DNA form, the CDR3 reads TGTGCCAGCAGTTTATCCCTCAAGCGCGACAGGGCTCACGGGGAGCTGTTTTTT. Its protein product is CASSLSLKRDRAHGELFF.

This chain uses TRBV20-1 with TRBJ2-5; no clear D gene. Germline assignment: CDR1 DFQATT and CDR2 SNEGSKA (reference sequence). The CDR3 length is 11 residues. V lost 3 bases and J lost 3, with 5 bases in between. The CDR3 sequence is CSARGEETQYF. CDR3 nucleotides: TGCAGTGCTAGGGGCGAAGAGACCCAGTACTTC.

In DNA form, the CDR3 reads TGCGCCAGCAGCCAAAACCCAGGGGGCAGGGAGACCCAGTACTTC. Translation: CASSQNPGGRETQYF. The genes are TRBV4-3 and TRBJ2-5; TRBD1 agrees at 8 bases. This CDR3 region has 15 residues. V was clipped by 2 bases and J by 5 bases; unmatched bases: 7. Germline loops: CDR1 LGHNA, CDR2 YSLEER.

The rearrangement uses TRBV7-9 and TRBJ2-5; 12 bases are shared with TRBD2. The trim removed 4 bases at V and 5 bases at J, leaving 5 bases unmatched. Germline V CDR1 and CDR2: SEHNR, FQNEAQ (reference sequence). The CDR3 extends over 15 amino acids. The CDR3 region is CASSSTSGSGETQYF. The CDR3 bases are TGTGCCAGCAGCTCGACTAGCGGGAGTGGTGAGACCCAGTACTTC.

V is TRBV29-1 and J is TRBJ2-3; 9 bases line up with TRBD2. In germline, CDR1 is SQVTM, CDR2 ANQGSEA. The junction had 15 bases not matched to a gene; V was cut back by 4 bases and J by 7 bases. The CDR3 is 16 amino acids. The CDR3 reads CSVAHTGGRARNTQYF. CDR3 DNA sequence: TGCAGCGTTGCCCATACGGGCGGGAGGGCTAGGAATACGCAGTATTTT.

V usage is TRBV2 and J usage is TRBJ2-7, with D possibly matching TRBD2 (6 bases). V gave up 3 bases and J gave up 0 bases, with 6 bases separating them. In germline, CDR1 is SNHLY, CDR2 FYNNEI. This CDR3 comprises 13 residues. CDR3 nucleotide sequence: TGTGCCAGCAGTGAGCGGGGCTCCTACGAGCAGTACTTC. Encoded protein: CASSERGSYEQYF.

The J gene is TRBJ2-7, the V gene TRBV28, with 8 bases aligning to TRBD1. The CDR3 has 15 amino acids. Trimming at V came to 0 bases and at J to 4 bases, leaving 5 bases not matched to a gene. CDR1 MDHEN and CDR2 SYDVKM come from the germline V gene. Written as DNA, the CDR3 is TGTGCCAGCAGTTTATGGGCAGGGGGCTTGTACGAGCAGTACTTC. It codes for CASSLWAGGLYEQYF.

This clone has ten or more counts. The J gene is TRBJ2-7, the V gene TRBV2; 8 positions match TRBD1. From germline, CDR1 is SNHLY and CDR2 FYNNEI. This CDR3 region has 13 residues. Trimming removed 6 bases from V and 5 bases from J; junction bases left unmatched: 6. CDR3 nucleotide sequence: TGTGCCAGCAGCCGGACAGGGTGGCACGAGCAGTACTTC. Its translation: CASSRTGWHEQYF.

V and J are TRBV19 and TRBJ2-7; D remains ambiguous. This CDR3 comprises 13 residues. V was cut by 5 bases and J by 3 bases, with 11 bases left in between. In germline, CDR1 is LNHDA, CDR2 SQIVND (reference sequence). The CDR3 reads CASSVGPGYEQYF. CDR3 sequence (DNA): TGTGCCAGTAGTGTTGGCCCAGGCTACGAGCAGTACTTC.

CDR3 protein: CASTSPRGDIQYF. As DNA, the CDR3 is TGTGCCAGTACCTCCCCTCGGGGGGACATTCAGTACTTC. The chain couples TRBV19 to TRBJ2-4; 7 bases match TRBD2. The CDR3 extends over 13 amino acids. J gave up 8 bases and V 7 bases, and 8 bases lay outside the gene matches. Looked up from germline, CDR1 is LNHDA and CDR2 is SQIVND (reference sequence).

This clone was seen a few times. V and J are TRBV7-8 and TRBJ1-2; 7 bases line up with TRBD1. V lost 0 bases to trimming and J lost 6 bases; unmatched junction nucleotides: 16. The length of the CDR3 is 18 residues. Germline V lookup: CDR1 SGHVS, CDR2 FQNEAQ. CDR3 residues: CASSLAFPTGRQGDGYTF. Written as DNA, the CDR3 is TGTGCCAGCAGCTTAGCGTTTCCCACAGGCCGACAGGGAGATGGCTACACCTTC.

The V gene is TRBV9, the J gene TRBJ1-1, with 10 bases lining up with TRBD1. V gave up 0 bases and J gave up 6 bases; unmatched junction bases: 5. The CDR3 contains 15 residues. The germline V gene has CDR1 SGDLS and CDR2 YYNGEE. CDR3 sequence reads: CASSVGDRGVPEAFF. CDR3 bases: TGTGCCAGCAGCGTAGGGGACAGGGGAGTCCCTGAAGCTTTCTTT.

CDR3 in amino acids: CASSLGRISYEQYF. DNA of the CDR3: TGTGCCAGCAGCTTAGGGCGGATCTCCTACGAGCAGTACTTC. This rearrangement joins TRBV11-3 to TRBJ2-7; D is uncertain. Germline V gives CDR1 SGHNT, CDR2 YENEEA. The CDR3 consists of 14 residues. The germline V and J ends were trimmed by 1 base and 0 bases, with 7 bases remaining between them. Full variable domain (rest looked up from reference TRBV11-3 and TRBJ2-7): EAGVVQSPRYKIIEKKQPVAFWCNPISGHNTLYWYLQNLGQGPELLIRYENEEAVDDSQLPKDRFSAERLKGVDSTLKIQPAELGDSAVYLCASSLGRISYEQYFGPGTRLTVT.

V usage is TRBV24-1 and J usage is TRBJ2-2; 14 bases agree with TRBD2. Per the germline V gene, CDR1 is KGHDR and CDR2 is SFDVKD. The CDR3 contains 19 residues. J lost 2 bases, V lost 5 bases, and 9 bases had no gene match. The CDR3 sequence is CATSAPRGLAGANTGELFF. CDR3 bases: TGTGCCACCAGTGCTCCAAGGGGACTAGCGGGGGCCAACACCGGGGAGCTGTTTTTT.

This clone was recorded once. This chain joins TRBV5-6 and TRBJ2-7; 7 bases are a match to TRBD1. The CDR3 totals 15 residues. CDR1 SGHDT and CDR2 YYEEEE come from the germline V gene. V lost 3 bases to trimming and J lost 3 bases; unmatched junction nucleotides: 9. The chain's CDR3 is CASSWDSSAGYEQYF. CDR3 DNA: TGTGCCAGCAGCTGGGACAGTTCGGCGGGCTACGAGCAGTACTTC.

V is TRBV3-1 (or the pseudogene TRBV3-2) and J is TRBJ1-3; D remains ambiguous. CDR1 is LGHDT and CDR2 is YNNKEL in the germline V gene (reference sequence). The CDR3 totals 16 residues. The V end lost 0 bases, the J end lost 3 bases, and 12 bases lay between the germline ends. The DNA for the CDR3 is TGTGCCAGCAGCCAAGATATGAGAGGGAATGGAAACACCATATATTTT. Protein: CASSQDMRGNGNTIYF.

The chain's CDR3 is CASSLVGGGHNEQFF. Here the CDR3 DNA reads TGTGCCAGCAGCTTAGTTGGCGGGGGACACAATGAGCAGTTCTTC. V usage is TRBV7-2 and J usage is TRBJ2-1, with 7 nucleotides matching TRBD2. Unmatched junction bases numbered 5, after V lost 1 base and J lost 5 bases. This CDR3 region has 15 residues. The germline CDR1 and CDR2 sequences are SGHTA and FQGNSA.

This clone was seen ten or more times. The gene calls are TRBV6-1 and TRBJ1-1, with TRBD1 as a possible D gene (5 bases). This CDR3 contains 14 residues. Trimming left V 2 bases short and J 3 bases short, with 10 bases between. From germline, CDR1 is MNHNS and CDR2 SASEGT. The DNA of the CDR3 is TGTGCCAGCAGTGAATGGGGGGAGGACACTGAAGCTTTCTTT. Protein product: CASSEWGEDTEAFF.

CDR3 residues: CASSQQGSEAFF. CDR3 in DNA: TGTGCCAGCAGTCAACAGGGTTCGGAAGCTTTCTTT. The rearrangement joins TRBV28 to TRBJ1-1; a possible D gene is TRBD1 (6 bases). Per the germline V gene, CDR1 is MDHEN and CDR2 is SYDVKM. Trimming took off 5 bases at V and 8 bases at J, with 12 bases between the two ends. CDR3 size: 12 residues.

The rearrangement uses TRBV19 and TRBJ2-2, with D possibly being TRBD1 (5 bases). The CDR3 runs to 15 residues. Trimming stripped 3 bases from V and 4 bases from J, with 12 bases between. Germline lookup yields CDR1 LNHDA and CDR2 SQIVND (reference sequence). The CDR3 here is CASSIRASGTGELFF. The DNA for the CDR3 is TGTGCCAGTAGTATCAGGGCCTCGGGCACCGGGGAGCTGTTTTTT.